These 16 T cell receptor beta chains originate from one sample sequenced in a study of cytotoxic CD8 clonotypes in ibrutinib-treated CLL. TCRdb keeps only in-frame clones here, not all; method: immunoSEQ multiplex PCR. Found here are tens of thousands of clones, more than 45% of them singletons; the top ten hold less than 35%. The sample in question was PBMCs, obtained after 12 months of ibrutinib treatment. These receptors came from a human donor with chronic lymphocytic leukemia.

V gene TRBV4-2 combines with J gene TRBJ1-1; tentatively, D is TRBD1 (5 bases). The CDR3 contains 16 residues. Trimming pared 5 bases from V and 1 base from J, leaving 17 bases between. In germline, CDR1 is LGHNA, CDR2 YNFKEQ. The CDR3 protein is CASSLGWGSENTEAFF. The CDR3, as DNA: TGTGCCAGCAGCTTGGGGTGGGGGTCGGAGAACACTGAAGCTTTCTTT.

CDR3 coding DNA: TGCGCCAGCAGCCCCCTACCCGGGACTAGTTCCTACGAGCAGTACTTC. Protein sequence: CASSPLPGTSSYEQYF. The rearrangement joins TRBV5-1 to TRBJ2-7, with 8 bases matching TRBD2. Unmatched junction bases numbered 10, after V lost 4 bases and J lost 1 base. The CDR3 runs 16 residues. Germline V gene data show CDR1 as SGHRS and CDR2 as YFSETQ.

There are a few counts of this clone. V is TRBV6-6 and J is TRBJ2-3, with a possible D match to TRBD1 (5 bases). The CDR3 sequence is 14 residues long. V dropped 5 bases and J dropped 0 bases, with 9 bases sitting between them. Germline assignment: CDR1 MNHNY and CDR2 SVGAGI (reference sequence). The CDR3 spells CASSPRQSTDTQYF. In nucleotides, the CDR3 is TGTGCCAGCAGTCCGAGACAGAGCACAGATACGCAGTATTTT.

V is TRBV6-1 and J is TRBJ2-3; 9 bases agree with TRBD2. This CDR3 region has 16 residues. Trimming took 4 bases from V and 1 from J; bases not matched to a gene: 6. Germline V lookup: CDR1 MNHNS, CDR2 SASEGT. For the CDR3, the DNA is TGTGCCAGCAGTGGGAAAGCGGGAGGTCGCACAGATACGCAGTATTTT. Encoded protein: CASSGKAGGRTDTQYF.

The chain links TRBV7-9 to TRBJ1-1; D is unclear. The ends were cut back, 5 bases at V and 3 bases at J, with 7 bases in the middle. This CDR3 is 12 amino acids long. CDR1 is SEHNR and CDR2 is FQNEAQ in the germline V gene (reference sequence). CDR3 coding DNA: TGTGCCAGCAGCATACCCTACACTGAAGCTTTCTTT. Protein: CASSIPYTEAFF.

V gene TRBV27 combines with J gene TRBJ2-7; D remains unclear. The V end was cut by 6 bases, the J end by 1 base, with 10 bases between. This CDR3 comprises 13 residues. The germline CDR1 and CDR2 sequences are MNHEY and SMNVEV (reference sequence). In nucleotides, the CDR3 is TGTGCCAGCAGACCCTTGGGTTCCTACGAGCAGTACTTC. This gives the protein CASRPLGSYEQYF.

The gene calls are TRBV4-1 and TRBJ1-4; possible D gene TRBD1, 5 bases. The V end was cut by 0 bases, the J end by 6 bases, with 11 bases between. CDR3 length equals 15 residues. Germline loops: CDR1 MGHRA, CDR2 YSYEKL. CDR3 protein: CASSQDLGLHEKLFF. In nucleotides, the CDR3 is TGCGCCAGCAGCCAAGATTTGGGGCTCCATGAAAAACTGTTTTTT.

The rearrangement uses TRBV15 and TRBJ2-2, with 9 bases aligning to TRBD2. CDR1 and CDR2 from the germline V gene are LNHNV and YYDKDF (reference sequence). The CDR3 has 18 residues. V was clipped by 1 base and J by 7 bases; unmatched bases: 13. The chain's CDR3 is CATSRAPPQREEGGELFF. The CDR3 region has the DNA TGTGCCACCAGCAGAGCTCCCCCCCAGCGGGAGGAAGGCGGGGAGCTGTTTTTT.

The chain joins TRBV30 to TRBJ1-6; the match to TRBD1 covers 8 bases. The J segment lost 6 bases and the V segment lost 5 bases, leaving 12 bases of the junction unmatched. Looked up from germline, CDR1 is GTSNPN and CDR2 is SVGIG (reference sequence). This CDR3 has 16 residues. The CDR3 sequence: CAWARTGMFSNSPLHF. CDR3 coding DNA: TGTGCCTGGGCCCGGACAGGGATGTTTAGTAATTCACCCCTCCACTTT. The full variable domain, with the rest looked up from reference TRBV30 and TRBJ1-6, is SQTIHQWPATLVQPVGSPLSLECTVEGTSNPNLYWYRQAAGRGLQLLFYSVGIGQISSEVPQNLSASRPQDRQFILSSKKLLLSDSGFYLCAWARTGMFSNSPLHFGNGTRLTVT.

The genes are TRBV7-2 and TRBJ2-1; 10 nucleotides align to TRBD1. V shed 7 bases and J 8 bases; nucleotides not matched to a gene: 14. This CDR3 contains 16 residues. Germline values: CDR1 SGHTA, CDR2 FQGNSA. For the CDR3, the DNA is TGTGCCAGCACCCCCGGTCTAGGGACAGGGGTGTATGAGCAGTTCTTC. Residues: CASTPGLGTGVYEQFF.

This clone was picked up a small number of times. The chain has TRBV5-1 and TRBJ2-2, with D perhaps matching TRBD2 (5 bases). Trimming shortened V by 1 base and J by 5 bases, and 9 bases separated the two germline ends. This CDR3 spans 14 amino acids. CDR1 and CDR2 from the germline V gene are SGHRS and YFSETQ. The CDR3 sequence: CASSLQRETGELFF. In DNA form, the CDR3 reads TGCGCCAGCAGCTTGCAGAGGGAGACCGGGGAGCTGTTTTTT.

This clone occurred once. The chain is built from TRBV7-2 and TRBJ1-2; D might be TRBD1 (6 bases). The CDR3 loop spans 15 amino acids. The germline V gene encodes CDR1 SGHTA and CDR2 FQGNSA. Trimming took off 5 bases at V and 2 bases at J, with 15 bases between the two ends. CDR3 loop: CASSPRGQGNYGYTF. CDR3 coding DNA: TGTGCCAGCAGCCCTCGGGGGCAGGGGAACTATGGCTACACCTTC.

This clone was seen more than once but under ten times. The chain carries TRBV2 and TRBJ1-5; D is perhaps TRBD1 (5 bases). CDR3 length: 15 amino acids. Germline assignment: CDR1 SNHLY and CDR2 FYNNEI. V was pared by 5 bases and J by 2 bases, with 13 bases between. The CDR3 nucleotides read TGTGCCAGCAGTCCCGACAGCATCCGCAATCAGCCCCAGCATTTT. It codes for CASSPDSIRNQPQHF. Full variable domain (rest looked up from reference TRBV2 and TRBJ1-5): EPEVTQTPSHQVTQMGQEVILRCVPISNHLYFYWYRQILGQKVEFLVSFYNNEISEKSEIFDDQFSVERPDGSNFTLKIRSTKLEDSAMYFCASSPDSIRNQPQHFGDGTRLSIL.

The chain combines TRBV28 with TRBJ1-1; no clear D. Per germline, CDR1 MDHEN and CDR2 SYDVKM. The CDR3 sequence is 15 residues long. Deletions cut 10 bases from V and 5 bases from J, with 23 bases between. CDR3 amino acids: CATSWGGFLGTEAFF. The CDR3 DNA follows: TGTGCCACCTCATGGGGTGGGTTTTTGGGGACTGAAGCTTTCTTT.

The CDR3 reads CASSTGQSGAEAFF. The CDR3 nucleotides read TGCGCCAGCAGCACGGGACAGTCTGGGGCTGAAGCTTTCTTT. The genes are TRBV5-1 and TRBJ1-1; 7 nucleotides match TRBD1. This CDR3 spans 14 amino acids. Germline values: CDR1 SGHRS, CDR2 YFSETQ. Trimming removed 4 bases from V and 6 bases from J; junction bases left unmatched: 9.

This chain joins TRBV7-9 and TRBJ2-7; 14 bases match TRBD2. The CDR3 spans 17 residues. The junction had 11 bases not matched to a gene; V was cut back by 4 bases and J by 6 bases. Germline V gene data show CDR1 as SEHNR and CDR2 as FQNEAQ (reference sequence). CDR3 region: CASSSRLGTSGSGEQYF. The DNA for the CDR3 is TGTGCCAGCAGCTCGCGATTGGGGACTAGCGGGAGCGGCGAGCAGTACTTC.